The T cell receptor (beta chain) described here comes from a study of blood T cell repertoires in COVID-19. At the level of the study: Samples came from the United States, Italy and Spain, spanning acute and convalescent COVID-19. PBMCs, B-cell-depleted T cells, or T cells were the source of the cDNA or gDNA that made up the material.

There are 15 residues in the CDR3. CDR1 is DFQATT, CDR2 SNEGSKA, per germline (reference sequence). V gave up 6 bases and J gave up 6 bases; unmatched junction bases: 10. In the source study's methods: Nucleated cell number was recorded as an estimate derived from reference gene primer amplification. Measured with immunoSEQ multiplex PCR; TCRdb has only the in-frame clones, and not every one. Clone size and the V and J calls come from that table; the DNA yielded D and trimming. The sample lists 60,000 to 85,000 clones, 80% occurring once. The chain links TRBV20-1 to TRBJ2-1; 11 bases line up with TRBD2. The source material was peripheral blood. The source is a man in his 70s who had recovered from COVID-19. In nucleotides, the CDR3 is TGCAGTGCCAGTGGGGCTAGCGGGGGGCCCAATGAGCAGTTCTTC. Residues: CSASGASGGPNEQFF.